The present TCR beta chain was sequenced within a study of blood T cell repertoires in COVID-19. Germline V lookup: CDR1 SNHLY, CDR2 FYNNEI. The junction had 6 bases not matched to a gene; V was cut back by 0 bases and J by 2 bases. This CDR3 contains 17 residues. As originally analysed: Reference gene primers were amplified, and this amplification served to estimate nucleated cell counts. Method: immunoSEQ multiplex PCR; TCRdb's copy keeps in-frame clones and lacks some. That table is the source of V, J and clone size, and D and trimming were worked out from the DNA. The sample includes about 300,000 clones, about 83% seen only once; the top ten take 1.2%.

The genes are TRBV2 and TRBJ2-3; 9 positions agree with TRBD2. The sample taken for sequencing was peripheral blood. The receptor was isolated from a woman in her fifties or sixties with acute or convalescent COVID-19. The CDR3 sequence: CASSEALTSGLTDTQYF. The CDR3, as DNA: TGTGCCAGCAGTGAAGCGCTGACTAGCGGACTCACAGATACGCAGTATTTT.